The clone carrying this TCR beta chain was found a few times. The CDR3 has 14 amino acids. CDR1 is MNHEY, CDR2 SMNVEV, per germline (reference sequence). Between the trimmed V and J ends, which lost 8 bases and 4 bases, there was a span of 18 bases. Here immunoSEQ multiplex PCR was the method, and the copy in TCRdb shows in-frame clones only, minus some. Seen here are 250,000 to 350,000 clones, about 85% observed once, and the top ten hold around 2.1%. The source of the sample is a study of blood T cell repertoires in COVID-19. The V and J genes are TRBV27 and TRBJ2-7; TRBD1 is a possible D gene (6 bases). The sequence was collected from a man between 18 and 35 years old with active or convalescent COVID-19. The source material was peripheral blood. This CDR3 reads CASSFGLGAYEQYF. CDR3 in DNA: TGTGCCAGCTCCTTCGGCCTGGGGGCTTACGAGCAGTACTTC.